The 20 T cell receptor beta chains in this list originate from one sample, sequenced in a study of blood T cell repertoires in COVID-19. Method: immunoSEQ multiplex PCR; TCRdb's copy keeps in-frame clones and lacks some. The table shows 200,000 to 250,000 clones, with approximately 88% occurring only once. Sequences were obtained from peripheral blood. These receptors all stem from a man aged 55 to 69 who had recovered from COVID-19.

This chain connects TRBV14 to TRBJ2-6, with D possibly TRBD2 on 6 matching bases. Trimming removed 4 bases from V and 2 bases from J, with 15 bases in between. The CDR3 has 17 amino acids. Germline CDR1 reads SGHDN; CDR2 reads FVKESK. CDR3 sequence reads: CASSPFLGGAGANVLTF. CDR3 DNA sequence: TGTGCCAGCAGCCCCTTCTTGGGAGGTGCTGGGGCCAACGTCCTGACTTTC. Together with reference TRBV14 and TRBJ2-6, the CDR3 gives the full variable domain: EAGVTQFPSHSVIEKGQTVTLRCDPISGHDNLYWYRRVMGKEIKFLLHFVKESKQDESGMPNNRFLAERTGGTYSTLKVQPAELEDSGVYFCASSPFLGGAGANVLTFGAGSRLTVL.

The J gene is TRBJ2-7, the V gene TRBV7-2, with D tentatively TRBD1 (5 bases). This CDR3 is 16 amino acids long. Trimming stripped 5 bases from V and 2 bases from J, with 19 bases between. Per the germline V gene, CDR1 is SGHTA and CDR2 is FQGNSA. CDR3 region: CASSPREGAAAYEQYF. DNA for the CDR3: TGTGCCAGCAGCCCTAGAGAAGGGGCAGCAGCCTACGAGCAGTACTTC.

This chain uses TRBV7-3 with TRBJ2-3, with 9 bases fitting TRBD2. The CDR3 length is 15 residues. J was trimmed by 10 bases and V by 6 bases; bases with no gene match: 14. Germline assignment: CDR1 SGHTA and CDR2 FQGTGA. Here the CDR3 reads CASRRSLAGLTAQYF. The DNA of the CDR3 is TGTGCCAGCAGGAGAAGTCTAGCGGGATTGACGGCGCAGTATTTT. Looking up the rest from reference TRBV7-3 and TRBJ2-3 gives the full variable domain: GAGVSQTPSNKVTEKGKYVELRCDPISGHTALYWYRQSLGQGPEFLIYFQGTGAADDSGLPNDRFFAVRPEGSVSTLKIQRTERGDSAVYLCASRRSLAGLTAQYFGPGTRLTVL.

The chain links TRBV27 to TRBJ1-2, with 8 bases aligning to TRBD1. The CDR3 has 16 residues. The trim removed 4 bases at V and 2 bases at J, leaving 9 bases unmatched. CDR1 and CDR2 from the germline V gene are MNHEY and SMNVEV (reference sequence). In DNA form, the CDR3 reads TGTGCCAGCAGTTCTTTAGGGACAGGCGAGAACTATGGCTACACCTTC. The encoded protein is CASSSLGTGENYGYTF.

The chain joins TRBV11-2 to TRBJ2-5; a possible D gene is TRBD1 (6 bases). The CDR3 spans 13 residues. Per germline, CDR1 SGHAT and CDR2 FQNNGV. Trimming stripped 5 bases from V and 1 base from J, with 8 bases between. For the CDR3, the DNA is TGTGCCAGCAGCAGGGACATCCAAGAGACCCAGTACTTC. Translating it yields CASSRDIQETQYF. The variable domain in full, with the rest retrieved from reference TRBV11-2 and TRBJ2-5, is EAGVAQSPRYKIIEKRQSVAFWCNPISGHATLYWYQQILGQGPKLLIQFQNNGVVDDSQLPKDRFSAERLKGVDSTLKIQPAKLEDSAVYLCASSRDIQETQYFGPGTRLLVL.

This chain joins TRBV6-5 and TRBJ2-5; TRBD2 agrees at 14 bases. The CDR3 contains 15 residues. Germline V gives CDR1 MNHEY, CDR2 SVGAGI. V lost 6 bases to trimming and J lost 4 bases; unmatched junction nucleotides: 4. The CDR3 reads CASSRLAGGLETQYF. CDR3 nucleotide sequence: TGTGCCAGCAGCCGACTAGCGGGGGGGCTAGAGACCCAGTACTTC.

There are a few counts of this clone. The V gene is TRBV18, the J gene TRBJ2-7, with a weak D call TRBD1 (5 bases). The CDR3 runs to 14 residues. Germline V gene sequence: CDR1 KGHSH, CDR2 LQKENI. Deletions cut 2 bases from V and 2 bases from J, with 10 bases between. CDR3 sequence (DNA): TGTGCCAGCTCACCAGACAGCCCTACCTACGAGCAGTACTTC. Protein: CASSPDSPTYEQYF.

This sequence joins TRBV5-6 and TRBJ2-5, with TRBD2 as a possible D gene (5 bases). The CDR3 totals 16 residues. V lost 2 bases to trimming and J lost 4 bases, with 18 bases between them. Germline values: CDR1 SGHDT, CDR2 YYEEEE. This CDR3 reads CASSFNAAGSGETQYF. The CDR3 DNA sequence: TGTGCCAGCAGCTTCAACGCGGCGGGTTCGGGAGAGACCCAGTACTTC. Combining the CDR3 with reference TRBV5-6 and TRBJ2-5 gives the whole variable domain DAGVTQSPTHLIKTRGQQVTLRCSPKSGHDTVSWYQQALGQGPQFIFQYYEEEERQRGNFPDRFSGHQFPNYSSELNVNALLLGDSALYLCASSFNAAGSGETQYFGPGTRLLVL.

This chain connects TRBV30 to TRBJ1-2, with D uncertain. Germline values: CDR1 GTSNPN, CDR2 SVGIG (reference sequence). This CDR3 has 13 residues. V was clipped by 2 bases and J by 4 bases, with 11 bases between them. CDR3 sequence: CAWSPQGGYGYTF. CDR3 coding DNA: TGTGCCTGGAGTCCCCAAGGAGGCTATGGCTACACCTTC.

The chain is built from TRBV4-3 and TRBJ1-3; maybe TRBD1 (5 bases). Germline lookup yields CDR1 LGHNA and CDR2 YSLEER. V shed 0 bases and J shed 4 bases, with 10 bases lying between them. CDR3 length: 15 residues. The CDR3, as DNA: TGCGCCAGCAGCCAAGATGCAGGGCCCGGAAACACCATATATTTT. This encodes CASSQDAGPGNTIYF.

The chain combines TRBV19 with TRBJ1-2; D remains ambiguous. Germline-derived CDR1 and CDR2 are LNHDA and SQIVND (reference sequence). Trimming took off 5 bases at V and 1 base at J, with 14 bases between the two ends. CDR3 length: 15 amino acids. The DNA of the CDR3 is TGTGCCAGTAGTCGCGGGGAACCGAGTAACTATGGCTACACCTTC. This encodes CASSRGEPSNYGYTF.

In this sample, this clone turned up once. V and J are TRBV5-5 and TRBJ1-2; TRBD1 aligns across 7 bases. The CDR3 has 14 residues. Trimming removed 0 bases from V and 5 bases from J; junction bases left unmatched: 4. CDR1 is SGHKS and CDR2 is YYEKEE in the germline V gene (reference sequence). The CDR3 nucleotides are TGTGCCAGCAGCTTGGCCGGGGACAGTTATGGCTACACCTTC. Translated, it gives CASSLAGDSYGYTF.

This chain links TRBV27 with TRBJ2-7, with 7 bases fitting TRBD2. Germline CDR1 reads MNHEY; CDR2 reads SMNVEV (reference sequence). The CDR3 length is 15 residues. Trimming at V came to 6 bases and at J to 0 bases, leaving 8 bases not matched to a gene. CDR3 nucleotide sequence: TGTGCCAGCAGCCTTGGCCGCGGGGGCTCCTACGAGCAGTACTTC. Translating it yields CASSLGRGGSYEQYF.

The chain links TRBV6-6 to TRBJ1-5; 9 bases align to TRBD1. Germline V gene data show CDR1 as MNHNY and CDR2 as SVGAGI (reference sequence). J was trimmed by 5 bases and V by 10 bases; bases with no gene match: 6. This CDR3 is built from 13 residues. The CDR3 coding sequence is TGTGCCACCTGGGACAGGGAATATCAGCCCCAGCATTTT. This sequence encodes CATWDREYQPQHF.

This chain connects TRBV27 to TRBJ2-1; weak D call: TRBD2 (7 bases). Deletions cut 6 bases from V and 7 bases from J, with 22 bases between. Germline V lookup: CDR1 MNHEY, CDR2 SMNVEV (reference sequence). This CDR3 spans 16 amino acids. Here the CDR3 DNA reads TGTGCCAGCAGGTCTTTAGGCGGGAGAGGGGGGAATGAGCAGTTCTTC. It specifies CASRSLGGRGGNEQFF.

This chain links TRBV5-4 with TRBJ2-7, with TRBD2 matching 9 bases. This CDR3 has 15 amino acids. After removal of 1 base from V and 2 bases from J, the junction contained 4 bases not matched to a gene. Germline V gene sequence: CDR1 SGHNT, CDR2 YYREEE (reference sequence). The CDR3 DNA is TGTGCCAGCAGCTTGAACGCGGGAGGGGCCTACGAGCAGTACTTC. Its translation: CASSLNAGGAYEQYF. Full variable domain (missing parts from reference TRBV5-4 and TRBJ2-7): ETGVTQSPTHLIKTRGQQVTLRCSSQSGHNTVSWYQQALGQGPQFIFQYYREEENGRGNFPPRFSGLQFPNYSSELNVNALELDDSALYLCASSLNAGGAYEQYFGPGTRLTVT.

The chain couples TRBV19 to TRBJ2-2, with D possibly TRBD1 on 5 matching bases. CDR1 is LNHDA and CDR2 is SQIVND in the germline V gene (reference sequence). Trimming cost V 9 bases and J 6 bases, with 17 bases left between them. This CDR3 spans 14 amino acids. The CDR3 spells CASQDSSIAGELFF. CDR3 DNA: TGTGCCAGCCAAGACAGCAGTATAGCCGGGGAGCTGTTTTTT.

This chain joins TRBV7-6 and TRBJ2-7; 12 bases fit TRBD2. The germline CDR1 and CDR2 sequences are SGHVS and FNYEAQ. With 5 bases clipped from V and 3 bases from J, the junction kept 5 bases outside the gene matches. The length of the CDR3 is 15 residues. The CDR3 region has the DNA TGTGCCAGCAGCACCCGGACTAGCGGGATCTACGAGCAGTACTTC. This translates into CASSTRTSGIYEQYF.

Here the CDR3 DNA reads TGTGCCAGCAGCCCCCGGGACAGGAACACCGGGGAGCTGTTTTTT. Protein: CASSPRDRNTGELFF. This chain uses TRBV3-1 (or the pseudogene TRBV3-2) with TRBJ2-2; the match to TRBD1 covers 7 bases. Germline V gene data show CDR1 as LGHDT and CDR2 as YNNKEL (reference sequence). The length of the CDR3 is 15 residues. V trimming: 4 bases; J trimming: 1 base; junction bases outside the gene matches: 3.

This clone was seen a few times. The chain uses TRBV11-2 and TRBJ2-1, with 9 positions matching TRBD2. CDR1 is SGHAT and CDR2 is FQNNGV in the germline V gene. Unmatched junction bases numbered 11, after V lost 5 bases and J lost 15 bases. The CDR3 runs to 13 residues. CDR3 loop: CASSLAGGRYRFF. In nucleotides, the CDR3 is TGTGCCAGCAGCCTGGCGGGAGGGAGATACCGGTTCTTC.